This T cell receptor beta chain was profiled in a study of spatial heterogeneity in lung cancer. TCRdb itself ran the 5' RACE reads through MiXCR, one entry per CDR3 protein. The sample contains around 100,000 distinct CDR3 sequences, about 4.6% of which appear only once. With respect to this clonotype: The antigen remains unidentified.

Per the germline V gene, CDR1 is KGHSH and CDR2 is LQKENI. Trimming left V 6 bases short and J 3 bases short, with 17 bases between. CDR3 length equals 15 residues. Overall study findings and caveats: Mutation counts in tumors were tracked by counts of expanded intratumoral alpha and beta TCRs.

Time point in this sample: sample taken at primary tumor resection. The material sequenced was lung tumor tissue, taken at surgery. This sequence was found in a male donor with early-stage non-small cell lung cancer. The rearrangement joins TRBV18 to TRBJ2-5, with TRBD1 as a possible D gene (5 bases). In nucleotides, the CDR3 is TGTGCCAGCTCTACCCACTCAGGGAAAGAAGAGACCCAGTACTTC. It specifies CASSTHSGKEETQYF.